This T cell receptor beta chain appears in the sequencing data of a study of blood T cell repertoires in COVID-19. The wider study: Sites in the United States, Italy and Spain provided acute and convalescent COVID-19 samples.

V shed 1 base and J shed 4 bases, with 14 bases lying between them. The germline V gene has CDR1 SGHRS and CDR2 YFSETQ. CDR3 size: 16 residues. Clones were read by immunoSEQ multiplex PCR, and TCRdb kept only the in-frame ones, dropping some. This repertoire shows approximately 280,000 clones, around nine tenths found once; its top ten account for 5.5% to 7%. This clone was picked up one time. The chain links TRBV5-1 to TRBJ2-2; possible D gene TRBD1, 5 bases. The sequence derives from a woman aged 35 to 49 who had recovered from COVID-19. The specimen was PBMCs or T cells enriched from blood (not recorded which). CDR3 bases: TGCGCCAGCAGCTTGAATCAGGCAGGGTCCACCGGGGAGCTGTTTTTT. It codes for CASSLNQAGSTGELFF.